Shown below are 21 T cell receptor beta chains from a single sample sequenced in a study of T-cell memory formation after mild COVID-19. TCRdb used MiXCR to reprocess the 5' RACE reads, holding one entry per CDR3 protein. The sample comprises about 340,000 distinct CDR3 sequences, under 15% of which are singletons, and about a fifth rests with the top ten. The source material was PBMCs or a T cell subset sorted from them (not recorded which). These receptors were obtained from a young man who had mild COVID-19 (a few samples of this study predate the infection). Cell type and time point are not known.

The rearrangement uses TRBV27 and TRBJ2-7; 8 bases align to TRBD2. CDR3 size: 16 residues. Losses at the gene ends were 4 bases for V and 3 bases for J; bases not matched to a gene: 11. Germline CDR1 and CDR2: MNHEY and SMNVEV (reference sequence). CDR3 residues: CASSSILAGTFYEQYV. DNA of the CDR3: TGTGCCAGCAGTTCGATTTTAGCGGGGACCTTCTACGAGCAGTACGTC.

V usage is TRBV7-8 and J usage is TRBJ2-7; 13 bases agree with TRBD2. The CDR3 totals 17 residues. V was pared by 1 base and J by 3 bases, with 6 bases of the junction left unmatched. Germline V lookup: CDR1 SGHVS, CDR2 FQNEAQ. This CDR3 is CASSLGTSGGNFYEQYV. CDR3 DNA sequence: TGTGCCAGCAGCTTAGGGACTAGCGGGGGAAACTTCTACGAGCAGTACGTC.

This clonotype appeared many times. V and J are TRBV2 and TRBJ2-5; D not certain. Germline loops: CDR1 SNHLY, CDR2 FYNNEI. The CDR3 spans 11 residues. The V gene lost 6 bases and the J gene lost 0 bases, with 2 bases spanning the gap. The chain's CDR3 is CASRDQETQYF. CDR3 nucleotide sequence: TGTGCCAGCAGGGACCAAGAGACCCAGTACTTC. The full variable domain, with the rest looked up from reference TRBV2 and TRBJ2-5, is EPEVTQTPSHQVTQMGQEVILRCVPISNHLYFYWYRQILGQKVEFLVSFYNNEISEKSEIFDDQFSVERPDGSNFTLKIRSTKLEDSAMYFCASRDQETQYFGPGTRLLVL.

The chain uses TRBV11-3 and TRBJ2-2; maybe TRBD1 (6 bases). Trimming stripped 5 bases from V and 7 bases from J, with 14 bases between. The CDR3 is 14 residues long. CDR1 SGHNT and CDR2 YENEEA come from the germline V gene. The CDR3 region is CASSPRQGHGELFF. The CDR3 nucleotides read TGTGCCAGCAGCCCACGTCAGGGGCACGGGGAGCTGTTTTTT.

This clonotype has a handful of counts. This chain uses TRBV7-2 with TRBJ1-2, with 9 bases lining up with TRBD1. Germline V gives CDR1 SGHTA, CDR2 FQGNSA. The CDR3 loop spans 18 amino acids. The V gene end was trimmed by 4 bases and the J gene end by 8 bases; junction bases not matched to a gene: 20. This CDR3 reads CASSSLGQGWTPAGGYTF. DNA for the CDR3: TGTGCCAGCAGCTCCTTGGGACAGGGATGGACGCCTGCGGGGGGCTACACCTTC.

This clonotype was counted at least ten times. The chain is built from TRBV4-3 and TRBJ2-1; TRBD1 aligns across 10 bases. Trimming took 4 bases from V and 4 from J; bases not matched to a gene: 4. Germline-derived CDR1 and CDR2 are LGHNA and YSLEER. This CDR3 spans 15 amino acids. As DNA, the CDR3 is TGCGCCAGCAGCCCGGGACAGGGGTATTACAATGAGCAGTTCTTC. It translates to CASSPGQGYYNEQFF.

This clonotype turned up a few times. This chain joins TRBV27 and TRBJ1-5, with D possibly TRBD1 on 5 matching bases. V was shortened by 5 bases and J by 5 bases, with 13 bases between the two germline ends. Germline V gene sequence: CDR1 MNHEY, CDR2 SMNVEV (reference sequence). This CDR3 comprises 14 residues. CDR3 in DNA: TGTGCCAGCAGTCCCGGCAGGGACGATCAGCCCCAGCATTTT. This translates into CASSPGRDDQPQHF.

The chain employs TRBV6-5 and TRBJ2-7; D might be TRBD1 or TRBD2, each matching 6 bases. The V and J ends lost 0 bases and 5 bases respectively, with 17 bases between them. Germline assignment: CDR1 MNHEY and CDR2 SVGAGI. The CDR3 runs to 16 residues. In DNA, the CDR3 is TGTGCCAGCAGTTACTCGGAGCTAGGGGGGACCAACGAGCAGTACTTC. Translation gives CASSYSELGGTNEQYF.

This chain links TRBV29-1 with TRBJ1-1; a weak D match, TRBD1 (6 bases). V was clipped by 3 bases and J by 2 bases, with 13 bases between them. This CDR3 has 14 residues. Germline assignment: CDR1 SQVTM and CDR2 ANQGSEA. The CDR3 sequence is CSVEGGEVNTEAFF. CDR3 DNA: TGCAGCGTTGAGGGGGGCGAGGTTAACACTGAAGCTTTCTTT.

The chain uses TRBV7-2 and TRBJ2-1; 8 nucleotides match TRBD2. The CDR3 runs to 17 residues. The V segment lost 5 bases and the J segment 9 bases; nucleotides outside the gene matches: 18. The germline CDR1 and CDR2 sequences are SGHTA and FQGNSA. CDR3 nucleotide sequence: TGTGCCAGCAGCAGGGCCGGACCCGCGGGGGGCCTTGGTGAGCAGTTCTTC. Translating gives CASSRAGPAGGLGEQFF.

V and J are TRBV1 and TRBJ2-7; TRBD1 was called by the table and not checked on the DNA. TRBV1 is reported as a pseudogene. The CDR3 has 14 amino acids. CDR3 in DNA: TGCACCAGCAGCCAAGAAGGGCAGGGCTACGAGCAGTACTTC. This translates into CTSSQEGQGYEQYF.

The genes are TRBV12-3 or TRBV12-4 and TRBJ1-6; D perhaps matches TRBD1 (6 bases). This CDR3 contains 15 residues. Trimming took off 6 bases at V and 7 bases at J, with 16 bases between the two ends. CDR3 amino acids: CASRTGILYNSPLHF. The CDR3 region has the DNA TGTGCCAGCAGAACAGGGATTTTATACAATTCACCCCTCCACTTT.

V usage is TRBV20-1 and J usage is TRBJ2-3, with 9 bases lining up with TRBD2. The CDR3 runs to 19 residues. Per germline, CDR1 DFQATT and CDR2 SNEGSKA (reference sequence). J was trimmed by 2 bases and V by 0 bases; bases with no gene match: 15. The CDR3 here is CSARDPGRRAGGSTDTQYF. The CDR3 DNA reads as TGCAGTGCTAGAGATCCCGGACGGCGGGCGGGGGGGTCCACAGATACGCAGTATTTT.

In this sample, this clonotype turned up a few times. The chain is built from TRBV28 and TRBJ1-6; D uncertain. The CDR3 sequence is 12 residues long. V lost 10 bases and J 8 bases, leaving 12 bases between the germline ends. CDR1 and CDR2 from the germline V gene are MDHEN and SYDVKM. This CDR3 is CAISLGDSPLHF. The DNA for the CDR3 is TGTGCCATCTCGTTGGGTGATTCACCCCTCCACTTT.

This chain connects TRBV6-5 to TRBJ1-5; D is perhaps TRBD1 (5 bases). There are 13 residues in the CDR3. V lost 4 bases, J lost 7 bases, and 11 bases lay in between. CDR1 MNHEY and CDR2 SVGAGI come from the germline V gene. The CDR3 sequence: CASSSHGGQPQHF. CDR3 DNA: TGTGCCAGCAGTTCCCATGGGGGACAGCCCCAGCATTTT.

This clonotype was counted a few times. V is TRBV7-9 and J is TRBJ1-6; D remains ambiguous. CDR3 length: 14 residues. V lost 5 bases and J 13 bases, leaving 18 bases between the germline ends. Per germline, CDR1 SEHNR and CDR2 FQNEAQ (reference sequence). The CDR3 DNA is TGTGCCAGCAGCCCGACAAGAGGGCCGGGGCCCCTCCACTTT. This gives the protein CASSPTRGPGPLHF.

This clonotype showed up just a few times. The chain recombines TRBV5-1 with TRBJ1-3, with D maybe TRBD1 (6 bases). CDR1 is SGHRS, CDR2 YFSETQ, per germline. V was pared by 1 base and J by 4 bases, with 12 bases between. The CDR3 sequence is 15 residues long. CDR3 bases: TGCGCCAGCAGCTTGCGGGGGGCGCCGGGAAACACCATATATTTT. Translated: CASSLRGAPGNTIYF. Full variable domain (outside the CDR3, taken from reference TRBV5-1 and TRBJ1-3): KAGVTQTPRYLIKTRGQQVTLSCSPISGHRSVSWYQQTPGQGLQFLFEYFSETQRNKGNFPGRFSGRQFSNSRSEMNVSTLELGDSALYLCASSLRGAPGNTIYFGEGSWLTVV.

This clonotype was detected a few times. The chain couples TRBV20-1 to TRBJ2-1; no reliable D call. Germline assignment: CDR1 DFQATT and CDR2 SNEGSKA (reference sequence). V was cut by 6 bases and J by 6 bases, with 18 bases left in between. This CDR3 has 14 amino acids. Here the CDR3 DNA reads TGCAGTGCCGAGCAACCTCCGGTGGGCAATGAGCAGTTCTTC. It is translated as CSAEQPPVGNEQFF.

The genes are TRBV7-2 and TRBJ2-2, with D tentatively TRBD2 (6 bases). Per the germline V gene, CDR1 is SGHTA and CDR2 is FQGNSA. The CDR3 is 18 residues long. V lost 0 bases, J lost 0 bases, and 14 bases lay in between. CDR3 bases: TGTGCCAGCAGCTTAGCCTTCTTGGCTAGCGCGAACACCGGGGAGCTGTTTTTT. Its protein product is CASSLAFLASANTGELFF.

J is TRBJ2-7 and V is TRBV4-3; TRBD2 agrees at 9 bases. Germline V gene lookup returns CDR1 LGHNA and CDR2 YSLEER. The CDR3 contains 15 residues. V lost 4 bases, J lost 2 bases, and 6 bases stayed unmatched. The CDR3 DNA follows: TGCGCCAGCAGCCCTATAGCGGGGGCACCCTACGAGCAGTACTTC. It yields the protein CASSPIAGAPYEQYF.

This clonotype has just a few counts. The chain combines TRBV5-5 with TRBJ2-3; no clear D. CDR3 length: 13 amino acids. Germline CDR1 SGHKS, CDR2 YYEKEE (reference sequence). V was clipped by 2 bases and J by 4 bases, with 8 bases between them. The CDR3 bases are TGTGCCAGCAGCTTCGACGGGCCAGATACGCAGTATTTT. Protein: CASSFDGPDTQYF.